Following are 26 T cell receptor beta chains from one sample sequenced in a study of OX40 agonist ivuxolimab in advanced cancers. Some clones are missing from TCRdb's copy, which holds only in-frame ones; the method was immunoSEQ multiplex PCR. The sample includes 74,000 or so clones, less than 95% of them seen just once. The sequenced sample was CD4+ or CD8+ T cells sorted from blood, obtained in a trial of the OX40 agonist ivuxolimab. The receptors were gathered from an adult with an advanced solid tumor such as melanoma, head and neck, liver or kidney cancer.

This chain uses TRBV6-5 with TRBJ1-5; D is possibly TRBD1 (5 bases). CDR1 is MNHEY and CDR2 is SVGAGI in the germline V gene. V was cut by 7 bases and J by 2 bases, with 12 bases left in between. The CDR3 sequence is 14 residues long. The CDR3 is CASTERGGNQPQHF. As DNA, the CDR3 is TGTGCCAGCACGGAGAGGGGTGGCAATCAGCCCCAGCATTTT.

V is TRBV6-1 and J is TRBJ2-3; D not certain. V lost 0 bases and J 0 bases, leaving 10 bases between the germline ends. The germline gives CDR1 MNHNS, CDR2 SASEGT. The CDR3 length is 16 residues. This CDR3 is CASSEAQGYSTDTQYF. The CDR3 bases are TGTGCCAGCAGTGAAGCGCAAGGGTATAGCACAGATACGCAGTATTTT.

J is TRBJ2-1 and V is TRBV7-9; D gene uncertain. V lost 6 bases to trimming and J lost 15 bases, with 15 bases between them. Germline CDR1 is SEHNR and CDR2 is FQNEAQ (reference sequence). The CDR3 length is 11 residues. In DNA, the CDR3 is TGTGCCAGCAGTCCAGGAGTGGCAGGGTTCTTC. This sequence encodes CASSPGVAGFF.

This chain's CDR3 is CASGNDLTSTDTQYF. Here the CDR3 DNA reads TGTGCTAGTGGCAACGACTTAACTAGCACAGATACGCAGTATTTT. The chain links TRBV12-5 to TRBJ2-3, with no clear D. The V end was cut by 6 bases, the J end by 0 bases, with 13 bases between. CDR3 length: 15 amino acids. The germline gives CDR1 LGHNT, CDR2 FRNRAP.

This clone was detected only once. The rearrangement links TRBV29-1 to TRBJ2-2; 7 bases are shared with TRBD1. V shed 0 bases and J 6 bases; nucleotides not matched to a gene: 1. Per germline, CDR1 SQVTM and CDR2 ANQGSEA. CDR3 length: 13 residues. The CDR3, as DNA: TGCAGCGTTGAAGAGACAGGGTCCGGGGAGCTGTTTTTT. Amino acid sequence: CSVEETGSGELFF.

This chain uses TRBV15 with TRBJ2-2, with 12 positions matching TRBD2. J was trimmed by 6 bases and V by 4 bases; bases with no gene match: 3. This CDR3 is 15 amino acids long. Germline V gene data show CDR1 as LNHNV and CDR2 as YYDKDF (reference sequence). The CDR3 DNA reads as TGTGCCACCAGCAAGGGACTAGCGGGCGCCGGGGAGCTGTTTTTT. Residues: CATSKGLAGAGELFF.

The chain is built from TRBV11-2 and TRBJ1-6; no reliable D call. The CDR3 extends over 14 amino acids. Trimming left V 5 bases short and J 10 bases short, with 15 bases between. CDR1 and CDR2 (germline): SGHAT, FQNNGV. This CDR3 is CASSLGPVSSPLHF. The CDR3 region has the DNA TGTGCCAGCAGCCTTGGACCAGTGTCGTCACCCCTCCACTTT.

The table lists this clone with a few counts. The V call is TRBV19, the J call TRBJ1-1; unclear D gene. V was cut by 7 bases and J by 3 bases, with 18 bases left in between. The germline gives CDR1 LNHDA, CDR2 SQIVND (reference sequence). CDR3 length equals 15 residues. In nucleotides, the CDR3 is TGTGCCAGTAAGGCGGCCGAAACAGATGACACTGAAGCTTTCTTT. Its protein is CASKAAETDDTEAFF.

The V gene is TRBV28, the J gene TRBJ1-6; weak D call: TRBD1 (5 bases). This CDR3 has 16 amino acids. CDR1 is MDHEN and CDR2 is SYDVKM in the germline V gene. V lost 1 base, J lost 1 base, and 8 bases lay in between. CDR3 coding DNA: TGTGCCAGCAGTTTATACGGGGGTTCCTATAATTCACCCCTCCACTTT. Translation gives CASSLYGGSYNSPLHF.

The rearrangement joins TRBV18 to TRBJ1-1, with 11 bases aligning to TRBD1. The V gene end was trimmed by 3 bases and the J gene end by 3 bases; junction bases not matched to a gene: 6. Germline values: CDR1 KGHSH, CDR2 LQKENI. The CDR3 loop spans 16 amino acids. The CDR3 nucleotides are TGTGCCAGCTCACCTGGGACAGGGGGGGTGGACACTGAAGCTTTCTTT. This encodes CASSPGTGGVDTEAFF. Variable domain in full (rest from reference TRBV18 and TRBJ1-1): NAGVMQNPRHLVRRRGQEARLRCSPMKGHSHVYWYRQLPEEGLKFMVYLQKENIIDESGMPKERFSAEFPKEGPSILRIQQVVRGDSAAYFCASSPGTGGVDTEAFFGQGTRLTVV.

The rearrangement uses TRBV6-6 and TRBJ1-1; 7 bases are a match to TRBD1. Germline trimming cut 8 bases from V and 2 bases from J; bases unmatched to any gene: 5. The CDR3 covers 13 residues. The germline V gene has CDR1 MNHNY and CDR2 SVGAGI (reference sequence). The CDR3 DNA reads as TGTGCCAGCCGACAGGGTGGAAACACTGAAGCTTTCTTT. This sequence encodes CASRQGGNTEAFF.

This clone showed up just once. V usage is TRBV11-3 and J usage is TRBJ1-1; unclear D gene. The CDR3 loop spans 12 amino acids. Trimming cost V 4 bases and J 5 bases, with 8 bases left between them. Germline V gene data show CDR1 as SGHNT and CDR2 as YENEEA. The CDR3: CASSSGRTEAFF. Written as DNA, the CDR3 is TGTGCCAGCAGCTCGGGGAGGACTGAAGCTTTCTTT.

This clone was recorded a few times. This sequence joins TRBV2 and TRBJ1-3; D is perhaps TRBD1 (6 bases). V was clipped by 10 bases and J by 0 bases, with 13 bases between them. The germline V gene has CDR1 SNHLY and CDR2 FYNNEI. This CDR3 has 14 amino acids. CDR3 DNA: TGTGCCAACCGACAGGATTACTCTGGAAACACCATATATTTT. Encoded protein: CANRQDYSGNTIYF.

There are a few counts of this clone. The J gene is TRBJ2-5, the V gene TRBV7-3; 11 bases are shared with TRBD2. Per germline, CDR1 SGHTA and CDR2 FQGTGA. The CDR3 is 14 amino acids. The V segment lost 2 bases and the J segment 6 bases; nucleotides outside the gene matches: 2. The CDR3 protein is CASSLVAGGKTQYF. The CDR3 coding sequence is TGTGCCAGCAGCTTAGTAGCGGGGGGGAAGACCCAGTACTTC.

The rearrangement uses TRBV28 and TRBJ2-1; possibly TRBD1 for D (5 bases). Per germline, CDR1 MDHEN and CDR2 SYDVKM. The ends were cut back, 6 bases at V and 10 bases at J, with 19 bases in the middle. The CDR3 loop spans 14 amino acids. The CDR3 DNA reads TGTGCCAGCAGAATAATGGAGAGTGGGGCGGAGCAGTTCTTC. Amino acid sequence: CASRIMESGAEQFF. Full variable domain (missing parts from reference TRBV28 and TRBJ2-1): DVKVTQSSRYLVKRTGEKVFLECVQDMDHENMFWYRQDPGLGLRLIYFSYDVKMKEKGDIPEGYSVSREKKERFSLILESASTNQTSMYLCASRIMESGAEQFFGPGTRLTVL.

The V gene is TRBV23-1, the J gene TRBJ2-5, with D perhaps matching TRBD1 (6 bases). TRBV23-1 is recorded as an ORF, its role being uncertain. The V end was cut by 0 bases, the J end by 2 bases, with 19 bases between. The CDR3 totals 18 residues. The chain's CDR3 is CASSQSNPGDRPQETQYF. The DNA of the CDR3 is TGCGCCAGCAGTCAATCGAACCCCGGTGACAGGCCTCAAGAGACCCAGTACTTC.

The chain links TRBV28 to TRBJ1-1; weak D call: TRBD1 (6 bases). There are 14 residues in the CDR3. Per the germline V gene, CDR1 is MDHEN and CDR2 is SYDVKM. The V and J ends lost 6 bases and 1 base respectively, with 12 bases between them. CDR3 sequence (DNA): TGTGCCAGCAGGCCAGGGACACCGAACACTGAAGCTTTCTTT. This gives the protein CASRPGTPNTEAFF.

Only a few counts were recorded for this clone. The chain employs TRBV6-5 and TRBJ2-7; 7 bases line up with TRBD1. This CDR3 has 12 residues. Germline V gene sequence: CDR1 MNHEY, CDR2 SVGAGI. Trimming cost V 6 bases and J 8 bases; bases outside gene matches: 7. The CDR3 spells CASSMTGSQQYF. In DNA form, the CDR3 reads TGTGCCAGCAGCATGACAGGGAGCCAGCAGTACTTC.

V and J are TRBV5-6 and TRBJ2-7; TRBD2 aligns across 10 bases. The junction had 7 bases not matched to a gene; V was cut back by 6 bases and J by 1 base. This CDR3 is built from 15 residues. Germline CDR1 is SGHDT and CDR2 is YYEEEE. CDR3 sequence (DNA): TGTGCCAGCACCGTAGCGGGAGGAGGTTCCTACGAGCAGTACTTC. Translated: CASTVAGGGSYEQYF.

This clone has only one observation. The CDR3 DNA follows: TGTGCCAGCAGCCCCCCTGCCGGCATCGGCAACTATGGCTACACCTTC. It codes for CASSPPAGIGNYGYTF. The chain uses TRBV28 and TRBJ1-2; D gene uncertain. This CDR3 spans 16 amino acids. Germline loops: CDR1 MDHEN, CDR2 SYDVKM. V was cut by 6 bases and J by 2 bases, with 19 bases left in between.

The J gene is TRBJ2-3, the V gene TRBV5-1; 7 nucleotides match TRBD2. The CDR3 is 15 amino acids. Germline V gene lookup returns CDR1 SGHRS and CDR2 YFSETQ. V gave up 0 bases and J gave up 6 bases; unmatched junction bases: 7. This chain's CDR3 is CASSLAWAGADTQYF. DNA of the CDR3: TGCGCCAGCAGCTTGGCCTGGGCGGGAGCTGATACGCAGTATTTT.

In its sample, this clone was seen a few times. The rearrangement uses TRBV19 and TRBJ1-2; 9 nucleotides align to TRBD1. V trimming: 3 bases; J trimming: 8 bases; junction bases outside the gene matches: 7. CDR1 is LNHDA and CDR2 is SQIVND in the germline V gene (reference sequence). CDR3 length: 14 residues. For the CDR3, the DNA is TGTGCCAGTAGTATCGGAGGACAGGGGCGAGGCTACACCTTC. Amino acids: CASSIGGQGRGYTF.

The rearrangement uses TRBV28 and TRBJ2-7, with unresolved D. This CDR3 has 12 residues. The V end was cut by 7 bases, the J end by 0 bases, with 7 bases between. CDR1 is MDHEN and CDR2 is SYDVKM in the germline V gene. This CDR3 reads CASTLSSYEQYF. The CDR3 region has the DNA TGTGCCAGCACCCTTAGCTCCTACGAGCAGTACTTC.

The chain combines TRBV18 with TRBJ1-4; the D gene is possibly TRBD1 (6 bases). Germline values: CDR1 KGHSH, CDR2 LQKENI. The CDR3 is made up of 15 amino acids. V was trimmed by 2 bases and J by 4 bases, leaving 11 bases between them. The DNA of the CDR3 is TGTGCCAGCTCACCAGACCGGACAGATAATGAAAAACTGTTTTTT. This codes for CASSPDRTDNEKLFF.

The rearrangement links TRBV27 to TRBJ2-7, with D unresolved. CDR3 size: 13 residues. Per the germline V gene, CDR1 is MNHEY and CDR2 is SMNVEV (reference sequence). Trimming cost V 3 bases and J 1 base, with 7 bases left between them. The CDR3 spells CASSFPDSYEQYF. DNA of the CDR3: TGTGCCAGCAGTTTCCCAGATTCCTACGAGCAGTACTTC.

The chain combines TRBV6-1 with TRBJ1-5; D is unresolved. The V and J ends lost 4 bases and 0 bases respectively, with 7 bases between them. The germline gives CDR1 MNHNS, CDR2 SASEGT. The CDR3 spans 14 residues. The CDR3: CASSGRSSNQPQHF. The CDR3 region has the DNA TGTGCCAGCAGTGGACGGAGTAGCAATCAGCCCCAGCATTTT.